One sample yielded the 6 T cell receptor beta chains listed below, sequenced in a study of T cells in Graves' hyperthyroidism and ophthalmopathy. Amplification of TCR beta CDR3 regions was performed using RNA transcripts as template. The HTBI primer set was used in a first-round RT-PCR of the TCR CDR3. TCRdb reanalysed the multiplex PCR reads using MiXCR and keeps one entry per CDR3 protein. The sample holds approximately 400,000 distinct CDR3 sequences, 14% seen once. Sequencing was carried out using blood. The receptors were gathered from a woman in her twenties or thirties with Graves' ophthalmopathy.

This clonotype has at least ten counts. The chain links TRBV11-2 to TRBJ1-2; unclear D gene. Germline assignment: CDR1 SGHAT and CDR2 FQNNGV. V lost 1 base to trimming and J lost 6 bases, with 12 bases between them. The CDR3 has 14 amino acids. The CDR3 nucleotides are TGTGCCAGCAGCTTAGGGGTGGGAGATAATGGCTACACCTTC. Residues: CASSLGVGDNGYTF.

This clonotype was seen more than once but under ten times. This chain uses TRBV9 with TRBJ2-3; 10 nucleotides align to TRBD2. Germline loops: CDR1 SGDLS, CDR2 YYNGEE. This CDR3 contains 16 residues. The V segment lost 3 bases and the J segment 4 bases; nucleotides outside the gene matches: 8. DNA for the CDR3: TGTGCCAGCAGCGGCCGTCTAGCGGGGGTCGCAGATACGCAGTATTTT. Protein product: CASSGRLAGVADTQYF.

A note on this clonotype: A much bigger clone sits one base away, suggesting this may be a read error. This rearrangement joins TRBV28 to TRBJ1-2; possibly TRBD1 for D (6 bases). In germline, CDR1 is MDHEN, CDR2 SYDVKM. The CDR3 runs 14 residues. With 5 bases removed from V and 3 bases from J, the gap between germline ends came to 13 bases. CDR3 sequence reads: CASSDPGQHYGYTF. In DNA form, the CDR3 reads TGTGCCAGCAGTGATCCGGGACAACACTATGGCTACACCTTC.

This clonotype was counted many times. The CDR3 spells CASIPGLTYYNEQFF. CDR3 sequence (DNA): TGTGCCAGCATTCCGGGACTAACGTACTACAATGAGCAGTTCTTC. This chain joins TRBV12-3 or TRBV12-4 and TRBJ2-1; 7 bases line up with TRBD2. This CDR3 comprises 15 residues. J was trimmed by 3 bases and V by 7 bases; bases with no gene match: 9.

This clonotype came up many times. The rearrangement joins TRBV3-1 to TRBJ2-4; 10 nucleotides agree with TRBD1. V lost 3 bases, J lost 7 bases, and 3 bases stayed unmatched. Germline loops: CDR1 LGHDT, CDR2 YNNKEL (reference sequence). There are 14 residues in the CDR3. CDR3 DNA: TGTGCCAGCAGCCATCCGGGACAGGGGAACATTCAGTACTTC. Translating gives CASSHPGQGNIQYF.

The chain recombines TRBV25-1 with TRBJ2-5, with 9 bases that match TRBD1. The germline V gene has CDR1 MGHDK and CDR2 SYGVNS. This CDR3 has 16 residues. The V and J ends lost 2 bases and 5 bases, in that order; junction bases with no gene match: 9. CDR3: CASSEPQTGGSETQYF. CDR3 sequence (DNA): TGTGCCAGCAGTGAACCCCAAACAGGGGGCTCGGAGACCCAGTACTTC.